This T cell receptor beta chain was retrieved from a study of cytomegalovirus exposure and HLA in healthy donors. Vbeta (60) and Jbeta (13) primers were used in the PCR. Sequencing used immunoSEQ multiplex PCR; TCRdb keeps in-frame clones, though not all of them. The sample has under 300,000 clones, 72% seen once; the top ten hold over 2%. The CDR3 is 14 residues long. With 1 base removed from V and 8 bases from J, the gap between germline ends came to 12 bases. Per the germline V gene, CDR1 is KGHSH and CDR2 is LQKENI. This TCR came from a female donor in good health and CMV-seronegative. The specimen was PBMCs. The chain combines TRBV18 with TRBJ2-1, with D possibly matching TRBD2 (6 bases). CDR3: CASSPQGGDDEQFF. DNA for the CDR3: TGTGCCAGCTCACCACAGGGAGGCGACGATGAGCAGTTCTTC.